The following is a TCR beta chain sequence with its context. Which antigen it targets is not known. No clone much larger than this one lies a single base away; base qualities are absent. This sample stems from a study of cytomegalovirus exposure and HLA in healthy donors (dated by TCRdb to 2015 to 2018). Describing the broader study: According to a later analysis, the 110 or so validation repertoires were produced on the same platform as the roughly 600 repertoires of the first cohort. To predict cytomegalovirus infection status, the study combined high-throughput TCR immunosequencing, statistical association of individual TCRs with disease status, and machine learning. A separate validation cohort of some 130 different subjects was used in addition to the approximately 640-subject first cohort. The study aimed to test whether cataloging public T cell receptors could reveal signatures of past pathogen exposure. Points the paper makes about the study in general: In a later analysis, TCRs clustered in the first cohort were found to also tend to co-occur in the 100 to 150 validation repertoires, with over 90% of cluster scores above 0. The authors suggested that the approach could potentially be extended to other disease states and immunological phenotypes. In the study, around 150 TCR beta chains were listed as associated with cytomegalovirus. The classifier was reported to diagnose cytomegalovirus status with high specificity and sensitivity in both the original and validation cohorts. In vitro tests confirmed that a few of the cytomegalovirus-associated TCR beta chains recognize cytomegalovirus antigens. Most TCR sequences were seen in very few donors, while some public TCRs were found in many individuals. The validation cohort had no HLA typing available for a later analysis, so co-occurrence within that cohort was assessed over all 120 or so repertoires.

The V end loses 1 base and the J end loses 3 bases, and a stretch of 12 bases separates them. Via the germline V gene, CDR1 is LGHNA and CDR2 YSLEER. The CDR3 measures 15 amino acids from cysteine to phenylalanine. Of all the DNA, just the CDR3 is kept, 45 bases in frame from base 1. Donors formed part of the validation cohort, which comprised some 120 subjects and was distinct from the first cohort of some 700 subjects. The library was built by means of the immunoSEQ multiplex PCR assay. Regarding the original processing steps: To diagnose cytomegalovirus status from the catalog of TCR beta chain sequences, a statistical classification framework was built. This immuneACCESS table, as held by TCRdb, lists in-frame sequences with V and J called but not all clones. Of the missing ones, under half trace to an unresolved V gene in checked studies; the others have no known cause. D and trimming come from the DNA, and the V and J calls and clone size come from that table. This sample lists about 270,000 clones; 86% were detected once. The top ten hold 1% of the sample.

The sequence was collected from a woman aged 18 to 35 in good health and CMV-seronegative. The sequence joins TRBV4-3 to TRBJ1-2; D gene: possibly TRBD1, on 5 matching bases. Sequenced sample: PBMCs. This receptor has the CDR3 CASSQAWVGDYGYTF. The DNA sequence follows: TGCGCCAGCAGCCAAGCCTGGGTAGGGGACTATGGCTACACCTTC.